Presented here are 18 T cell receptor beta chains from one specimen sequenced in a study. TCRdb used MiXCR to reprocess the 5' RACE reads, holding one entry per CDR3 protein. The sample includes just over 60,000 distinct CDR3 sequences, roughly 30% of them seen just once. Sequenced sample: tumor-infiltrating naive CD4+ T cells sorted from the breast tumor. The subset is: naive CD4+ T cells, CD4+CD45RA+CD25-. The source of these receptors is a female donor with breast cancer.

This rearrangement joins TRBV18 to TRBJ2-7; the D call may be TRBD1 or TRBD2 (5 bases each). Germline V gene data show CDR1 as KGHSH and CDR2 as LQKENI. The CDR3 totals 15 residues. The V and J ends lost 4 bases and 1 base respectively, with 14 bases between them. The CDR3 bases are TGTGCCAGCTCACGAACCGGGACGGGGTCCTACGAGCAGTACTTC. This encodes CASSRTGTGSYEQYF.

J is TRBJ1-2 and V is TRBV30; no definite D call. The germline gives CDR1 GTSNPN, CDR2 SVGIG (reference sequence). The V end lost 0 bases, the J end lost 8 bases, and 13 bases lay between the germline ends. The CDR3 has 13 residues. CDR3 loop: CAWSVSGGSGYTF. The CDR3 bases are TGTGCCTGGAGTGTCTCCGGAGGGTCGGGCTACACCTTC.

In this sample, this clonotype turned up a few times. Mismatch with germline at one junction end may stem from a read error. This chain uses TRBV6-5 with TRBJ1-1; 10 bases match TRBD1. There are 14 residues in the CDR3. Germline CDR1 is MNHEY and CDR2 is SVGAGI. CDR3 in DNA: TGTACCAGCAGTTCGGCCGGGACAGGGGAATTTGGTTTCTTT. It encodes CTSSSAGTGEFGFF.

This clonotype came up a few times. This chain links TRBV7-2 with TRBJ2-1, with 8 bases fitting TRBD1. Germline V gene data show CDR1 as SGHTA and CDR2 as FQGNSA. The CDR3 covers 14 residues. The junction had 4 bases not matched to a gene; V was cut back by 5 bases and J by 4 bases. The CDR3 nucleotides read TGTGCCAGCAGCCCGGACAGGGCATACAATGAGCAGTTCTTC. It specifies CASSPDRAYNEQFF.

This clonotype was seen a few times. The chain joins TRBV7-9 to TRBJ1-1; TRBD1 aligns across 7 bases. The CDR3 is 14 residues long. The V segment lost 5 bases and the J segment 2 bases; nucleotides outside the gene matches: 5. Germline V gene sequence: CDR1 SEHNR, CDR2 FQNEAQ (reference sequence). The CDR3 loop reads CASSLQGSNTEAFF. In DNA, the CDR3 is TGTGCCAGCAGCCTACAGGGGAGTAACACTGAAGCTTTCTTT.

The chain recombines TRBV20-1 with TRBJ1-4, with a weak D call TRBD1 (5 bases). Germline V lookup: CDR1 DFQATT, CDR2 SNEGSKA (reference sequence). The V and J ends lost 2 bases and 8 bases respectively, with 15 bases between them. CDR3 length: 14 residues. The CDR3 loop is CSARRDGGSEKLFF. CDR3 nucleotide sequence: TGCAGTGCTAGACGGGACGGCGGGAGCGAAAAACTGTTTTTT.

Note on this clonotype: An end of the junction differs from the germline gene, which may be a read error. The rearrangement joins TRBV5-1 to TRBJ2-1; 14 nucleotides agree with TRBD2. The V gene's germline CDR1 is SGHRS and CDR2 YFSETQ. CDR3 size: 21 residues. CDR3 sequence (DNA): TGCGCCAGCAGCTCAACGACTAGCGGGAGGGTCAGTAGGCACTCGAACAAGGAGCAGTTCTTC. This gives the protein CASSSTTSGRVSRHSNKEQFF.

The chain combines TRBV4-1 with TRBJ2-3; D uncertain. Trimming removed 0 bases from V and 6 bases from J, with 4 bases in between. Looked up from germline, CDR1 is MGHRA and CDR2 is YSYEKL. CDR3 length equals 12 residues. CDR3 nucleotides: TGCGCCAGCAGCCAAGATTCCGATACGCAGTATTTT. Protein sequence: CASSQDSDTQYF.

This clonotype was seen more than once but under ten times. The chain joins TRBV20-1 to TRBJ1-2, with D hard to call. The CDR3 totals 12 residues. Germline CDR1 and CDR2: DFQATT and SNEGSKA (reference sequence). The ends were cut back, 1 base at V and 1 base at J, with 4 bases in the middle. CDR3 amino acids: CSARADNYGYTF. CDR3 sequence (DNA): TGCAGTGCTAGAGCCGATAACTATGGCTACACCTTC.

This clonotype has just a few counts. In nucleotides, the CDR3 is TGCAGTGCGCGACAAGACAGGGGCAACATTCAGTACTTC. Protein product: CSARQDRGNIQYF. This chain joins TRBV20-1 and TRBJ2-4; TRBD1 aligns across 8 bases. The CDR3 is 13 amino acids. CDR1 DFQATT and CDR2 SNEGSKA come from the germline V gene (reference sequence). V lost 6 bases and J lost 7; bases outside the gene matches: 8.

In regard to this clonotype: Possible read error: a much larger clone is one base away. The genes are TRBV5-1 and TRBJ2-7; 13 positions match TRBD2. With 7 bases clipped from V and 6 bases from J, the junction kept 7 bases outside the gene matches. Germline V gene sequence: CDR1 SGHRS, CDR2 YFSETQ. The CDR3 consists of 14 residues. The CDR3 DNA reads as TGCGCCAGCGGCGGCGGGACTAGCGGGACCGAGCAGTACTTC. Translated: CASGGGTSGTEQYF.

Comments on this clonotype: The junction and the germline gene differ at one end; a read error may be behind it. The chain uses TRBV7-3 and TRBJ2-7; 9 nucleotides agree with TRBD2. CDR1 is SGHTA and CDR2 is FQGTGA in the germline V gene. CDR3 length: 14 amino acids. DNA of the CDR3: TGTGCCAGCCCCCGGCTAGCGGGGCACTACGGGCAGTACTTC. This sequence encodes CASPRLAGHYGQYF.

This clonotype was counted only a few times. The chain employs TRBV27 and TRBJ1-4, with 7 bases that match TRBD1. Germline loops: CDR1 MNHEY, CDR2 SMNVEV (reference sequence). With 3 bases clipped from V and 5 bases from J, the junction kept 6 bases outside the gene matches. This CDR3 has 15 residues. CDR3 sequence: CASSLWTGQNEKLFF. CDR3 DNA sequence: TGTGCCAGCAGTTTGTGGACAGGACAGAATGAAAAACTGTTTTTT.

The chain is built from TRBV20-1 and TRBJ1-5; TRBD1 might be the D (5 bases). V was pared by 0 bases and J by 6 bases, with 12 bases between. Germline lookup yields CDR1 DFQATT and CDR2 SNEGSKA (reference sequence). The CDR3 consists of 14 residues. CDR3 nucleotides: TGCAGTGCTAGAGATCCAGGGAAGAGTCAGCCCCAGCATTTT. Translation: CSARDPGKSQPQHF.

This rearrangement joins TRBV3-1 to TRBJ1-5; 7 nucleotides match TRBD1. CDR1 LGHDT and CDR2 YNNKEL come from the germline V gene (reference sequence). This CDR3 spans 14 amino acids. V was clipped by 5 bases and J by 3 bases; unmatched bases: 4. CDR3 DNA sequence: TGTGCCAGCAGCGCGGGACAGCTCAATCAGCCCCAGCATTTT. Translated: CASSAGQLNQPQHF.

This clonotype showed up just a few times. The chain recombines TRBV5-5 with TRBJ2-7, with D possibly matching TRBD2 (5 bases). V lost 0 bases and J lost 7, with 17 bases in between. This CDR3 has 15 amino acids. Germline lookup yields CDR1 SGHKS and CDR2 YYEKEE (reference sequence). The CDR3 reads CASSLGLLRRREQYF. CDR3 DNA sequence: TGTGCCAGCAGCTTGGGCCTACTTAGGAGGCGGGAGCAGTACTTC.

In this sample, this clonotype turned up a few times. The chain carries TRBV29-1 and TRBJ1-2, with TRBD1 matching 10 bases. CDR1 and CDR2 from the germline V gene are SQVTM and ANQGSEA. The V segment lost 7 bases and the J segment 3 bases; nucleotides outside the gene matches: 5. The CDR3 covers 13 residues. This CDR3 is CSAGTGAHYGYTF. In DNA, the CDR3 is TGCAGCGCCGGGACAGGGGCTCACTATGGCTACACCTTC.

The rearrangement joins TRBV6-1 to TRBJ1-5; TRBD1 might be the D (6 bases). V dropped 6 bases and J dropped 5 bases, with 14 bases sitting between them. The germline V gene has CDR1 MNHNS and CDR2 SASEGT. CDR3 length equals 14 residues. CDR3 loop: CASSLGQSHQPQHF. The CDR3 DNA reads TGTGCCAGCAGCCTTGGACAGTCCCATCAGCCCCAGCATTTT.